Listed below are T cell receptor beta chains from one sample, sequenced in a study of CD8+CD57+ T cells in acquired aplastic anemia. MiXCR was run by TCRdb on the reads, yielding one entry per CDR3 protein. The data show around 500,000 distinct CDR3 sequences, roughly 34% seen once. Sequenced input: sorted CD4+, CD8+, or CD8+CD57+ T cells (not recorded which) from PBMCs. The receptors here all came from a human donor with aplastic anemia. Each CDR3 is given with its conserved first and last residue. Fields, in order: V gene, clone size, J gene, D gene, CDR3 DNA, CDR3 protein. The D gene is left open where the match is weak. Some rows mark clone size as missing; the rest say once, few, many or name a class of expanded clone.

V gene: TRBV5-1
clone size: -
J gene: TRBJ2-3
D gene: -
CDR3 DNA: TGCGCCAGCAGCTTGGTAGGTGGAGTTCCAGATACGCAGTATTTT
CDR3 protein: CASSLVGGVPDTQYF

V gene: TRBV5-1
clone size: few
J gene: TRBJ1-1
D gene: -
CDR3 DNA: TGCGCCAGCAGCCAAGATCTAACTGTTTCCACTGAAGCTTTCTTT
CDR3 protein: CASSQDLTVSTEAFF

V gene: TRBV20-1
clone size: -
J gene: TRBJ2-5
D gene: -
CDR3 DNA: TGCAGTGCTAGAGACTCAGGTCCCGTCCAAGAGACCCAGTACTTC
CDR3 protein: CSARDSGPVQETQYF

V gene: TRBV7-2
clone size: -
J gene: TRBJ2-7
D gene: -
CDR3 DNA: TGTGCCAGCAGCCGAAGACAGTACCCCTACGAGCAGTACTTC
CDR3 protein: CASSRRQYPYEQYF

V gene: TRBV6-5
clone size: few
J gene: TRBJ2-7
D gene: -
CDR3 DNA: TGTGCCAGCAGTTACATAGCGCGACCCGGCGAGCAGTACTTC
CDR3 protein: CASSYIARPGEQYF

V gene: TRBV19
clone size: -
J gene: TRBJ2-2
D gene: TRBD1
CDR3 DNA: TGTGCCAGTAGTTTGACGACAGGGAGTCCCGGGGAGCTGTTTTTT
CDR3 protein: CASSLTTGSPGELFF

V gene: TRBV2
clone size: many
J gene: TRBJ1-2
D gene: -
CDR3 DNA: TGTGCCAGCAGAAGGGGGGTTAGTGGCTACACCTTC
CDR3 protein: CASRRGVSGYTF

V gene: TRBV7-2
clone size: -
J gene: TRBJ2-5
D gene: -
CDR3 DNA: TGTGCCAGCGCCCAGAGGTACCAAGAGACCCAGTACTTC
CDR3 protein: CASAQRYQETQYF

V gene: TRBV5-1
clone size: many
J gene: TRBJ1-2
D gene: -
CDR3 DNA: TGCGCCAGCAGCTTGGCCGAGGGTAGGATCAATGGCTACACCTTC
CDR3 protein: CASSLAEGRINGYTF

V gene: TRBV12-3/TRBV12-4
clone size: -
J gene: TRBJ2-3
D gene: TRBD1
CDR3 DNA: TGTGCCAGCAGTAAGGGACAGGGGGGAACAGATACGCAGTATTTT
CDR3 protein: CASSKGQGGTDTQYF